This T cell receptor beta chain was captured by sequencing in a study of cytomegalovirus exposure and HLA in healthy donors. Points on this clone: As yet, its antigen is unknown.

Study-level points and caveats: Overall, around 160 TCR beta chains were annotated as cytomegalovirus-associated. A later analysis linked a missense DCLRE1C variant to TCR beta V- and J-gene trimming. Among the sequence variants, a highly shared cluster was likely an artifact of sequencing.

Germline CDR1 LGHNA, CDR2 YSLEER. Trimming took off 1 base at V and 5 bases at J, with 17 bases between the two ends. This CDR3 is 17 amino acids long. The PCR made use of 60 Vbeta and 13 Jbeta primers. Original methodology: In a later analysis, approximately 80 million unique TCR beta chains included roughly 11 million shared by two or more donors. Assay used: immunoSEQ multiplex PCR; TCRdb lists only in-frame clones, some missing. D and trimming come from the DNA, and the V and J calls and clone size come from that table. The table lists 150,000 or so clones. This chain links TRBV4-3 with TRBJ1-4; D not certain. The sample comprised PBMCs. The sequence was collected from a woman aged 45-59 years in good health and CMV-seronegative. DNA for the CDR3: TGCGCCAGCAGCCAAGGGGTTCACCTGAGCGTCAATGAAAAACTGTTTTTT. It encodes CASSQGVHLSVNEKLFF.